The 18 T cell receptor beta chains listed next were all sequenced from one sample in a study of T cells in Graves' hyperthyroidism and ophthalmopathy. TCR beta CDR3 sequences were amplified from RNA transcripts. The HTBI set primed first-round TCR CDR3 RT-PCR. TCRdb itself ran the multiplex PCR reads through MiXCR, one entry per CDR3 protein. The profile shows about 260,000 distinct CDR3 sequences, about 16% of them singletons. Sequencing was performed on blood. The receptors originated from a woman between 18 and 29 years old with Graves' ophthalmopathy.

In its sample, this clonotype was seen many times. The gene calls are TRBV10-2 and TRBJ2-5, with TRBD1 matching over 8 bases. Germline CDR1 and CDR2: WSHSY and SAAADI. CDR3 length equals 12 residues. Losses at the gene ends were 9 bases for V and 5 bases for J; bases not matched to a gene: 5. The CDR3 loop is CASRRQGETQYF. For the CDR3, the DNA is TGCGCCAGTAGGAGACAGGGGGAGACCCAGTACTTC.

This clonotype was observed many times. V is TRBV6-1 and J is TRBJ1-1; 7 bases are shared with TRBD1. The V and J ends lost 7 bases and 0 bases, in that order; junction bases with no gene match: 5. Germline CDR1 MNHNS, CDR2 SASEGT. The CDR3 runs 14 residues. CDR3 sequence reads: CASIPGGLNTEAFF. In nucleotides, the CDR3 is TGTGCCAGCATTCCAGGGGGACTGAACACTGAAGCTTTCTTT.

This clonotype came up many times. The chain carries TRBV20-1 and TRBJ2-1; the match to TRBD2 covers 10 bases. J gave up 4 bases and V 0 bases, and 9 bases lay outside the gene matches. Germline V gene data show CDR1 as DFQATT and CDR2 as SNEGSKA (reference sequence). This CDR3 spans 17 amino acids. CDR3 sequence reads: CSARDPSGSFSYNEQFF. The CDR3 region has the DNA TGCAGTGCTAGAGATCCTAGCGGGAGCTTCTCATACAATGAGCAGTTCTTC.

In this sample, this clonotype turned up many times. The gene calls are TRBV12-3 or TRBV12-4 and TRBJ1-2; D is uncertain. This CDR3 has 14 amino acids. V gave up 6 bases and J gave up 4 bases, with 15 bases separating them. CDR3 nucleotides: TGTGCCAGCAGCGCGGGCAGGCTGGGCTATGGCTACACCTTC. Amino acid sequence: CASSAGRLGYGYTF.

This clonotype was recorded at least ten times. The genes are TRBV5-5 and TRBJ1-5, with no clear D. V was pared by 4 bases and J by 2 bases, with 13 bases between. The CDR3 is 15 residues long. Germline loops: CDR1 SGHKS, CDR2 YYEKEE (reference sequence). DNA for the CDR3: TGTGCCAGCAGCCTACTAGGGATAGGCAATCAGCCCCAGCATTTT. It yields the protein CASSLLGIGNQPQHF.

The table lists this clonotype with many counts. V is TRBV7-9 and J is TRBJ2-1, with D possibly TRBD2 on 6 matching bases. The CDR3 covers 17 residues. V shed 7 bases and J shed 4 bases, with 23 bases lying between them. Per germline, CDR1 SEHNR and CDR2 FQNEAQ (reference sequence). As DNA, the CDR3 is TGTGCCAGCATAGAGACGGGAGCCCCCAGATTTTACAATGAGCAGTTCTTC. It codes for CASIETGAPRFYNEQFF.

This clonotype was seen at least ten times. The CDR3 reads CASSLGAGGNEQYF. For the CDR3, the DNA is TGCGCCAGCAGCTTGGGGGCAGGGGGCAACGAGCAGTACTTC. This rearrangement joins TRBV5-1 to TRBJ2-7; the match to TRBD1 covers 8 bases. Germline V gene lookup returns CDR1 SGHRS and CDR2 YFSETQ. The CDR3 covers 14 residues. Unmatched junction bases numbered 4, after V lost 0 bases and J lost 5 bases.

The table lists this clonotype with many counts. The chain has TRBV6-6 and TRBJ2-2; TRBD2 is a possible D gene (5 bases). Between the trimmed V and J ends, which lost 0 bases and 6 bases, there was a span of 14 bases. CDR3 length equals 16 residues. CDR1 and CDR2 (germline): MNHNY, SVGAGI (reference sequence). The CDR3 here is CASSYSSSGGPGELFF. CDR3 DNA sequence: TGTGCCAGCAGTTACTCGAGTAGTGGCGGGCCCGGGGAGCTGTTTTTT.

V gene TRBV9 combines with J gene TRBJ2-3, with TRBD2 identical over 11 bases. Losses at the gene ends were 2 bases for V and 4 bases for J; bases not matched to a gene: 6. This CDR3 is built from 16 residues. Per germline, CDR1 SGDLS and CDR2 YYNGEE. The DNA of the CDR3 is TGTGCCAGCAGCGTCCTAGCGGGGGGCCGTGCAGATACGCAGTATTTT. Protein sequence: CASSVLAGGRADTQYF.

This clonotype occurred many times. The CDR3 loop reads CAGGTGDEQYF. CDR3 nucleotides: TGTGCCGGGGGGACAGGGGACGAGCAGTACTTC. This chain connects TRBV7-9 to TRBJ2-7, with TRBD1 identical over 10 bases. Germline values: CDR1 SEHNR, CDR2 FQNEAQ (reference sequence). V trimming: 11 bases; J trimming: 5 bases; junction bases outside the gene matches: 3. This CDR3 contains 11 residues.

Ten or more counts support this clonotype. The CDR3 DNA sequence: TGTGCCAGCAGCAATCATCCAGGGGTCAGTGGCTACACCTTC. This translates into CASSNHPGVSGYTF. The chain links TRBV7-9 to TRBJ1-2, with a weak D call TRBD1 (6 bases). The CDR3 runs to 14 residues. V dropped 5 bases and J dropped 7 bases, with 17 bases sitting between them. Germline loops: CDR1 SEHNR, CDR2 FQNEAQ (reference sequence).

This clonotype has a count of ten or more. The chain combines TRBV18 with TRBJ1-5; D ambiguous. From germline, CDR1 is KGHSH and CDR2 LQKENI. This CDR3 spans 15 amino acids. V was trimmed by 4 bases and J by 10 bases, leaving 20 bases between them. The CDR3 loop is CASSLRWSPRGPQHF. The CDR3 DNA sequence: TGTGCCAGCTCACTTAGGTGGAGTCCGCGCGGACCCCAGCATTTT.

The chain is built from TRBV6-2 or TRBV6-3 and TRBJ2-5; a possible D gene is TRBD2 (5 bases). The CDR3 totals 16 residues. Germline CDR1 and CDR2: MNHEY and SVGEGT. V lost 1 base and J 5 bases, leaving 17 bases between the germline ends. The DNA for the CDR3 is TGTGCCAGCAGTTACTATTCTGGAGGATCAATGGAGACCCAGTACTTC. It is translated as CASSYYSGGSMETQYF.

This clonotype occurred a few times. With a much larger clone just one base away, this may be a read error. The J gene is TRBJ2-7, the V gene TRBV18, with TRBD2 as a possible D gene (7 bases). The CDR3 runs 15 residues. From germline, CDR1 is KGHSH and CDR2 LQKENI. DNA for the CDR3: TGTGCCGGCTCACCTGAGGGGGGGTTCTCCTACGAGCAGTACTTC. This encodes CAGSPEGGFSYEQYF.

At least ten counts were recorded for this clonotype. CDR3 DNA: TGTGCCATCAGTGGCCTAGGACAGGGGAAAGGCTATGGCTACACCTTC. It specifies CAISGLGQGKGYGYTF. The J gene is TRBJ1-2, the V gene TRBV10-3; 9 bases match TRBD1. The J segment lost 4 bases and the V segment lost 4 bases, leaving 10 bases of the junction unmatched. The CDR3 consists of 16 residues. Germline assignment: CDR1 ENHRY and CDR2 SYGVKD.

V is TRBV29-1 and J is TRBJ2-1, with TRBD2 matching over 13 bases. From germline, CDR1 is SQVTM and CDR2 ANQGSEA. The CDR3 has 17 amino acids. The V gene end was trimmed by 6 bases and the J gene end by 6 bases; junction bases not matched to a gene: 14. CDR3 sequence (DNA): TGCAGCGTCTCCTACCCCGGGACTAGCGGGAATGTCAATGAGCAGTTCTTC. Its protein is CSVSYPGTSGNVNEQFF.

The gene calls are TRBV20-1 and TRBJ2-1; 12 bases align to TRBD2. Trimming at V came to 1 base and at J to 8 bases, leaving 3 bases not matched to a gene. CDR3 length: 14 amino acids. Germline V gene sequence: CDR1 DFQATT, CDR2 SNEGSKA (reference sequence). CDR3 nucleotide sequence: TGCAGTGCTAGAGTAACTAGCGGGAGGTATGAGCAGTTCTTC. Its translation: CSARVTSGRYEQFF.

A note on this clonotype: One base away lies a much larger clone, so this may be a sequencing read error. The V call is TRBV28, the J call TRBJ2-7, with 7 nucleotides matching TRBD1. V lost 6 bases and J lost 3; bases outside the gene matches: 14. This CDR3 contains 16 residues. CDR1 is MDHEN, CDR2 SYDVKM, per germline. CDR3 sequence: CASSFGSTGTVYEQYF. CDR3 in DNA: TGTGCCAGCAGCTTTGGATCAACAGGGACAGTCTACGAGCAGTACTTC.